The present T cell receptor (beta chain) was sequenced within a study of cytomegalovirus exposure and HLA in healthy donors. Study context: A later analysis reported the 120 or so validation repertoires used the same platform as the 666 first-cohort repertoires.

A note on this clone: Its cognate antigen is unknown.

Study-wide results and limits: Among TCR beta chains, those listed as cytomegalovirus-associated numbered approximately 150. There were some public TCRs occurring in many donors, but most TCR sequences were rare. As confirmed in vitro, three CMV-associated chains were specific for CMV antigens.

Some clones are missing from TCRdb's copy, which holds only in-frame ones; the method was immunoSEQ multiplex PCR. The profile shows roughly 260,000 clones, around 90% of them singletons. After removal of 3 bases from V and 3 bases from J, the junction contained 10 bases not matched to a gene. This CDR3 is 17 amino acids long. Germline V gives CDR1 LNHDA, CDR2 SQIVND (reference sequence). V and J are TRBV19 and TRBJ1-5, with TRBD1 identical over 8 bases. The clonotype comes from a woman between 18 and 29 years old in good health and CMV-seronegative. Sequencing was carried out using PBMCs. The CDR3 spells CASSIFGQGGLNQPQHF. CDR3 in DNA: TGTGCCAGTAGTATCTTCGGACAGGGTGGCCTCAATCAGCCCCAGCATTTT. Drawing the rest from reference TRBV19 and TRBJ1-5, the complete variable domain is DGGITQSPKYLFRKEGQNVTLSCEQNLNHDAMYWYRQDPGQGLRLIYYSQIVNDFQKGDIAEGYSVSREKKESFPLTVTSAQKNPTAFYLCASSIFGQGGLNQPQHFGDGTRLSIL.